The 32 T cell receptor beta chains below all came from one sample that was sequenced in a study of T cells in Graves' hyperthyroidism and ophthalmopathy. Amplification yielded TCR beta CDR3 regions, with RNA transcripts as the source. During a first-round RT-PCR of the TCR CDR3, the HTBI primer set was used. TCRdb reanalysed the multiplex PCR reads using MiXCR and keeps one entry per CDR3 protein. The repertoire holds about 300,000 distinct CDR3 sequences, roughly a fifth seen once, with 39% in the top ten. Sequenced material: blood. The source is a middle-aged man with Graves' ophthalmopathy.

This clonotype turned up a few times. This chain joins TRBV5-1 and TRBJ2-7; 13 positions agree with TRBD2. The trim removed 4 bases at V and 2 bases at J, leaving 12 bases unmatched. The CDR3 spans 18 residues. Germline CDR1 and CDR2: SGHRS and YFSETQ. The CDR3 is CASSQTSGTSGVPYEQYF. CDR3 in DNA: TGCGCCAGCAGCCAAACCTCCGGGACTAGCGGGGTACCCTACGAGCAGTACTTC.

Only a few counts were recorded for this clonotype. V usage is TRBV15 and J usage is TRBJ2-5; a possible D gene is TRBD2 (5 bases). Germline CDR1 reads LNHNV; CDR2 reads YYDKDF (reference sequence). V was shortened by 1 base and J by 0 bases, with 6 bases between the two germline ends. CDR3 length: 14 residues. This CDR3 reads CATSRAGYQETQYF. In DNA form, the CDR3 reads TGTGCCACCAGCAGAGCGGGGTACCAAGAGACCCAGTACTTC.

The V gene is TRBV7-2, the J gene TRBJ2-2; D gene unclear. Germline-derived CDR1 and CDR2 are SGHTA and FQGNSA. The V end was cut by 0 bases, the J end by 3 bases, with 5 bases between. This CDR3 is 14 amino acids long. CDR3 coding DNA: TGTGCCAGCAGCTTAGCCCGAGACACCGGGGAGCTGTTTTTT. Amino acids: CASSLARDTGELFF.

The table lists this clonotype with many counts. V gene TRBV2 combines with J gene TRBJ1-5; no clear D. Germline assignment: CDR1 SNHLY and CDR2 FYNNEI. V lost 2 bases to trimming and J lost 5 bases, with 10 bases between them. The CDR3 extends over 14 amino acids. CDR3 loop: CASSELGSDQPQHF. CDR3 nucleotide sequence: TGTGCCAGCAGTGAACTGGGGTCCGATCAGCCCCAGCATTTT.

This clonotype was counted between two and nine times. This sequence joins TRBV19 and TRBJ2-1; D possibly corresponds to TRBD1 (6 bases). CDR1 and CDR2 from the germline V gene are LNHDA and SQIVND (reference sequence). V was shortened by 0 bases and J by 2 bases, with 14 bases between the two germline ends. The CDR3 extends over 17 amino acids. The CDR3 here is CASSIDVLGAPYNEQFF. The CDR3 DNA reads TGTGCCAGTAGTATAGATGTTTTGGGGGCCCCCTACAATGAGCAGTTCTTC.

The chain combines TRBV7-3 with TRBJ2-1, with 11 bases that match TRBD2. CDR3 length: 15 amino acids. The germline gives CDR1 SGHTA, CDR2 FQGTGA. Germline trimming cut 3 bases from V and 9 bases from J; bases unmatched to any gene: 7. DNA for the CDR3: TGTGCCAGCAGCTTTGAGACTAGCGGGATTGGTGAGCAGTTCTTC. Translation: CASSFETSGIGEQFF. The variable domain in full, with the rest retrieved from reference TRBV7-3 and TRBJ2-1, is GAGVSQTPSNKVTEKGKYVELRCDPISGHTALYWYRQSLGQGPEFLIYFQGTGAADDSGLPNDRFFAVRPEGSVSTLKIQRTERGDSAVYLCASSFETSGIGEQFFGPGTRLTVL.

This clonotype counts as medium-sized (0.01 to 0.1%). The chain uses TRBV6-2 or TRBV6-3 and TRBJ2-1; 9 nucleotides agree with TRBD2. The CDR3 sequence is 14 residues long. Germline V gene data show CDR1 as MNHEY and CDR2 as SVGEGT. Losses at the gene ends were 7 bases for V and 0 bases for J; bases not matched to a gene: 1. The CDR3 region is CASTREGSYNEQFF. In DNA form, the CDR3 reads TGTGCCAGCACGCGGGAGGGCTCCTACAATGAGCAGTTCTTC.

The chain has TRBV12-3 or TRBV12-4 and TRBJ2-5; possible D gene TRBD2, 5 bases. The germline V and J ends were trimmed by 5 bases and 3 bases, with 13 bases remaining between them. The CDR3 sequence is 14 residues long. Here the CDR3 reads CASSRASLEETQYF. CDR3 DNA: TGTGCCAGCAGTCGGGCTAGCCTAGAAGAGACCCAGTACTTC.

This clonotype showed up just a few times. V gene TRBV4-1 combines with J gene TRBJ2-7, with D possibly TRBD1 on 6 matching bases. From germline, CDR1 is MGHRA and CDR2 YSYEKL. The CDR3 is 16 amino acids. V lost 2 bases to trimming and J lost 3 bases, with 17 bases between them. The CDR3 coding sequence is TGCGCCAGCAGCCAACCCCGGGACATTAGAAACTACGAGCAGTACTTC. It translates to CASSQPRDIRNYEQYF.

This clonotype was seen only a few times. The chain is built from TRBV11-3 and TRBJ2-3; tentative D call: TRBD2 (5 bases). The CDR3 contains 12 residues. Trimming left V 1 base short and J 7 bases short, with 6 bases between. CDR1 and CDR2 (germline): SGHNT, YENEEA. The CDR3 here is CASSLGGHTQYF. The CDR3 bases are TGTGCCAGCAGCTTAGGCGGGCATACGCAGTATTTT.

The sample holds a few counts of this clonotype. V is TRBV12-3 or TRBV12-4 and J is TRBJ1-1; D uncertain. Trimming took 4 bases from V and 1 from J, leaving 4 bases between them. This CDR3 has 12 residues. This CDR3 reads CASSYENTEAFF. Written as DNA, the CDR3 is TGTGCCAGCAGTTATGAGAACACTGAAGCTTTCTTT.

This clonotype occurred many times. The chain couples TRBV7-9 to TRBJ2-7, with D perhaps given as TRBD1 or TRBD2 (7 bases each). The V gene lost 5 bases and the J gene lost 3 bases, with 14 bases spanning the gap. This CDR3 has 14 amino acids. The V gene's germline CDR1 is SEHNR and CDR2 FQNEAQ (reference sequence). Here the CDR3 reads CASSLQGRVYEQYF. The CDR3 DNA is TGTGCCAGCAGCCTACAGGGGAGGGTCTACGAGCAGTACTTC.

This clonotype was recorded many times. The chain recombines TRBV11-1 with TRBJ2-5; 7 bases agree with TRBD1. Germline V gene lookup returns CDR1 SGHAT and CDR2 FQDESV (reference sequence). The V and J ends lost 5 bases and 3 bases, in that order; junction bases with no gene match: 6. The CDR3 is 14 residues long. DNA for the CDR3: TGTGCCAGCAGCATCGGGGACAGAGAAGAGACCCAGTACTTC. Protein sequence: CASSIGDREETQYF. The whole variable domain, remainder taken from reference TRBV11-1 and TRBJ2-5, is EAEVAQSPRYKITEKSQAVAFWCDPISGHATLYWYRQILGQGPELLVQFQDESVVDDSQLPKDRFSAERLKGVDSTLKIQPAELGDSAMYLCASSIGDREETQYFGPGTRLLVL.

This clonotype was observed a few times. A read error may produce the germline difference seen at one junction end. The J gene is TRBJ2-2, the V gene TRBV30, with D possibly TRBD1 on 7 matching bases. Germline CDR1 reads GTSNPN; CDR2 reads SVGIG (reference sequence). The CDR3 spans 11 residues. The CDR3 here is CAWSVRTGGIF. In nucleotides, the CDR3 is TGTGCCTGGAGTGTACGGACAGGAGGGATTTTT.

This clonotype was seen a handful of times. The chain carries TRBV18 and TRBJ2-7; D gene unclear. This CDR3 contains 13 residues. V dropped 1 base and J dropped 5 bases, with 9 bases sitting between them. Germline V gene data show CDR1 as KGHSH and CDR2 as LQKENI. CDR3 bases: TGTGCCAGCTCACCACGACACGGCGACGAGCAGTACTTC. Amino acid sequence: CASSPRHGDEQYF.

Here the CDR3 DNA reads TGTGCCACCAGTGATTTCTGGGACTACGAGCAGTACTTC. Translating gives CATSDFWDYEQYF. The chain links TRBV24-1 to TRBJ2-7; no firm D call. The ends were cut back, 1 base at V and 3 bases at J, with 6 bases in the middle. The germline V gene encodes CDR1 KGHDR and CDR2 SFDVKD. The CDR3 is 13 residues long.

The chain carries TRBV14 and TRBJ1-6; D gene ambiguous. The CDR3 is 12 amino acids. Germline-derived CDR1 and CDR2 are SGHDN and FVKESK. The germline V and J ends were trimmed by 1 base and 8 bases, with 3 bases remaining between them. This chain's CDR3 is CASSQVDSPLHF. CDR3 sequence (DNA): TGTGCCAGCAGCCAAGTAGATTCACCCCTCCACTTT.

There are many counts of this clonotype. This chain connects TRBV27 to TRBJ2-1, with no clear D. Germline V gene data show CDR1 as MNHEY and CDR2 as SMNVEV (reference sequence). Trimming took 4 bases from V and 5 from J, leaving 12 bases between them. The CDR3 has 14 residues. The CDR3, as DNA: TGTGCCAGCAGTTCCACAAGGACCAACAATGAGCAGTTCTTC. Translation gives CASSSTRTNNEQFF.

This chain's CDR3 is CASSLATRGEQFF. The CDR3 nucleotides read TGTGCCAGCAGTTTAGCGACTCGGGGTGAGCAGTTCTTC. The chain is built from TRBV27 and TRBJ2-1, with a possible D match to TRBD2 (5 bases). The V gene lost 2 bases and the J gene lost 9 bases, with 11 bases spanning the gap. The germline V gene has CDR1 MNHEY and CDR2 SMNVEV (reference sequence). The CDR3 consists of 13 residues.

This chain's CDR3 is CSARDQLAGGLQETQYF. CDR3 in DNA: TGCAGTGCTAGAGATCAGCTAGCGGGAGGCCTACAAGAGACCCAGTACTTC. V gene TRBV20-1 combines with J gene TRBJ2-5; 11 nucleotides match TRBD2. The CDR3 length is 17 residues. Looked up from germline, CDR1 is DFQATT and CDR2 is SNEGSKA (reference sequence). V shed 0 bases and J 2 bases; nucleotides not matched to a gene: 8.

This clonotype was seen more than once but under ten times. The rearrangement uses TRBV6-5 and TRBJ2-1; the D gene is possibly TRBD2 (6 bases). V was cut by 2 bases and J by 7 bases, with 15 bases left in between. The CDR3 loop spans 15 amino acids. The germline gives CDR1 MNHEY, CDR2 SVGAGI. The CDR3 is CASSYRTGVRNEQFF. The CDR3 bases are TGTGCCAGCAGTTACAGAACGGGAGTTAGAAATGAGCAGTTCTTC.

There are a few counts of this clonotype. The rearrangement links TRBV7-9 to TRBJ1-1; TRBD1 might be the D (6 bases). The germline V and J ends were trimmed by 4 bases and 6 bases, with 18 bases remaining between them. The germline gives CDR1 SEHNR, CDR2 FQNEAQ (reference sequence). This CDR3 has 15 residues. The DNA for the CDR3 is TGTGCCAGCAGCTGGTCAGGGGATAGGGGCGCTGAAGCTTTCTTT. Encoded protein: CASSWSGDRGAEAFF. Together with reference TRBV7-9 and TRBJ1-1, the CDR3 gives the full variable domain: DTGVSQNPRHKITKRGQNVTFRCDPISEHNRLYWYRQTLGQGPEFLTYFQNEAQLEKSRLLSDRFSAERPKGSFSTLEIQRTEQGDSAMYLCASSWSGDRGAEAFFGQGTRLTVV.

At least ten counts were recorded for this clonotype. The chain links TRBV28 to TRBJ2-1, with 8 bases lining up with TRBD1. CDR1 MDHEN and CDR2 SYDVKM come from the germline V gene. Germline trimming cut 6 bases from V and 6 bases from J; bases unmatched to any gene: 19. The CDR3 runs to 18 residues. The CDR3 DNA is TGTGCCAGCAGCCGACGGACAGGGAAGCCTGTCGCTTCCAATGAGCAGTTCTTC. Its translation is CASSRRTGKPVASNEQFF. Based on the CDR3 plus reference TRBV28 and TRBJ2-1, the full variable domain is DVKVTQSSRYLVKRTGEKVFLECVQDMDHENMFWYRQDPGLGLRLIYFSYDVKMKEKGDIPEGYSVSREKKERFSLILESASTNQTSMYLCASSRRTGKPVASNEQFFGPGTRLTVL.

This clonotype was recorded at least ten times. The chain recombines TRBV28 with TRBJ1-4, with D uncertain. Germline V CDR1 and CDR2: MDHEN, SYDVKM. The V and J ends lost 1 base and 8 bases respectively, with 5 bases between them. CDR3 length: 12 residues. In nucleotides, the CDR3 is TGTGCCAGCAGTTTATTGTGGGAAAAACTGTTTTTT. Translated: CASSLLWEKLFF.

As for this clonotype: One base away lies a much larger clone, so this may be a sequencing read error. The chain has TRBV11-2 and TRBJ2-7; unclear D gene. V lost 3 bases and J lost 2, with 8 bases in between. Germline V gene data show CDR1 as SGHAT and CDR2 as FQNNGV. This CDR3 comprises 13 residues. CDR3 amino acids: CASSFRGAYEQYF. In DNA form, the CDR3 reads TGTGCCAGCAGCTTTCGCGGCGCCTACGAGCAGTACTTC.

The rearrangement joins TRBV15 to TRBJ1-5; D remains unclear. CDR1 LNHNV and CDR2 YYDKDF come from the germline V gene (reference sequence). V lost 0 bases, J lost 4 bases, and 10 bases lay in between. The CDR3 sequence is 15 residues long. CDR3 nucleotide sequence: TGTGCCACCAGCAGAGATAAAGGGCCGAATCAGCCCCAGCATTTT. This translates into CATSRDKGPNQPQHF.

Points on this clonotype: A much larger clone lies a single base off, so this may be a read error. The genes are TRBV28 and TRBJ2-5, with D perhaps matching TRBD1 (6 bases). Trimming removed 1 base from V and 5 bases from J, with 14 bases in between. Germline CDR1 MDHEN, CDR2 SYDVKM. This CDR3 comprises 15 residues. CDR3 residues: CASSLSGARFETQYF. Here the CDR3 DNA reads TGTGCCAGCAGTTTATCAGGGGCGCGATTTGAGACCCAGTACTTC. The variable domain in full, with the rest retrieved from reference TRBV28 and TRBJ2-5, is DVKVTQSSRYLVKRTGEKVFLECVQDMDHENMFWYRQDPGLGLRLIYFSYDVKMKEKGDIPEGYSVSREKKERFSLILESASTNQTSMYLCASSLSGARFETQYFGPGTRLLVL.

In this sample, this clonotype turned up a few times. The gene calls are TRBV4-1 and TRBJ2-6, with TRBD2 as a possible D gene (6 bases). Germline CDR1 and CDR2: MGHRA and YSYEKL. V shed 0 bases and J shed 1 base, with 13 bases lying between them. This CDR3 has 18 residues. Here the CDR3 DNA reads TGCGCCAGCAGCCAAGACCGGGGGTGGGGGTCTGGGGCCAACGTCCTGACTTTC. Its protein is CASSQDRGWGSGANVLTF.

The V call is TRBV24-1, the J call TRBJ2-2, with 8 nucleotides matching TRBD1. Trimming removed 0 bases from V and 7 bases from J; junction bases left unmatched: 6. The CDR3 is made up of 16 amino acids. Germline CDR1 is KGHDR and CDR2 is SFDVKD. CDR3 in amino acids: CATSDLLTGEGGELFF. CDR3 in DNA: TGTGCCACCAGTGATTTGCTGACAGGGGAAGGCGGGGAGCTGTTTTTT.

This clonotype was picked up a small number of times. This chain uses TRBV10-3 with TRBJ2-6; D is undetermined. The CDR3 totals 14 residues. Deletions cut 4 bases from V and 4 bases from J, with 8 bases between. Germline CDR1 is ENHRY and CDR2 is SYGVKD. In DNA, the CDR3 is TGTGCCATCAGTGGGTGGACGGGGGCCAACGTCCTGACTTTC. This codes for CAISGWTGANVLTF.

The rearrangement links TRBV12-5 to TRBJ2-5; the D call may be TRBD1 or TRBD2 (6 bases each). The CDR3 covers 15 residues. V lost 5 bases to trimming and J lost 6 bases, with 19 bases between them. CDR1 is LGHNT, CDR2 FRNRAP, per germline. CDR3 region: CASGPTQGRRQTQYF. The CDR3, as DNA: TGTGCTAGTGGTCCCACCCAGGGGAGGAGGCAGACCCAGTACTTC. Variable domain in full (rest from reference TRBV12-5 and TRBJ2-5): DARVTQTPRHKVTEMGQEVTMRCQPILGHNTVFWYRQTMMQGLELLAYFRNRAPLDDSGMPKDRFSAEMPDATLATLKIQPSEPRDSAVYFCASGPTQGRRQTQYFGPGTRLLVL.

This chain uses TRBV6-2 or TRBV6-3 with TRBJ2-7; 7 bases are a match to TRBD2. The J segment lost 0 bases and the V segment lost 7 bases, leaving 6 bases of the junction unmatched. The CDR3 runs to 14 residues. The germline V gene has CDR1 MNHEY and CDR2 SVGEGT. CDR3 amino acids: CASIWGGSSYEQYF. In DNA, the CDR3 is TGTGCCAGCATCTGGGGGGGGAGCTCCTACGAGCAGTACTTC.